A selection of T cell receptor beta chains follows, all from one sample in a study of T cells in Graves' hyperthyroidism and ophthalmopathy. Via MiXCR, TCRdb re-called the multiplex PCR reads, giving one row per CDR3 protein. Among a few hundred thousand distinct CDR3 sequences listed, about 15% were seen once. The sequencing input was blood. The receptor set was obtained from a woman aged 25-40 years with Graves' hyperthyroidism. The CDR3 runs from the conserved cysteine through the conserved F or W. D genes are given only for firm matches. Clone size is not always given. Where it is, it says once, few, many or a class for expanded clones.

J | V | size | D | CDR3 | DNA
TRBJ1-4 | TRBV30 | many | - | CAWSWTAYNEKLFF | TGTGCCTGGAGTTGGACAGCCTATAATGAAAAACTGTTTTTT
TRBJ2-7 | TRBV12-3/TRBV12-4 | - | - | CASSLSTTYEQYF | TGTGCCAGCAGTTTATCAACGACCTACGAGCAGTACTTC
TRBJ2-7 | TRBV20-1 | many | TRBD1 | CSARGTGGFYEQYF | TGCAGTGCTAGAGGGACAGGGGGATTCTACGAGCAGTACTTC
TRBJ1-5 | TRBV10-3 | few | TRBD1 | CAISETGGRQPQHF | TGTGCCATCAGTGAGACAGGGGGCCGTCAGCCCCAGCATTTT
TRBJ1-2 | TRBV7-9 | many | - | CASSQTTGSSGYTF | TGTGCCAGCAGCCAGACGACAGGTTCCTCCGGCTACACCTTC
TRBJ1-2 | TRBV15 | - | - | CATSRDQVVHYGYTF | TGTGCCACCAGCAGAGATCAAGTGGTTCACTATGGCTACACCTTC
TRBJ2-7 | TRBV2 | few | - | CATVRRSSSYEQYF | TGTGCCACCGTTCGCAGAAGTAGCTCCTACGAGCAGTACTTC
TRBJ1-5 | TRBV12-3/TRBV12-4 | many | TRBD1 | CASSDGQGYSNQPQHF | TGTGCCAGCAGCGATGGACAGGGCTATAGCAATCAGCCCCAGCATTTT
TRBJ2-2 | TRBV28 | few | - | CASKSSGELFF | TGTGCCAGCAAATCGAGCGGGGAGCTGTTTTTT
TRBJ2-1 | TRBV30 | many | TRBD2 | CAWGTSGSFNEQFF | TGTGCCTGGGGGACTAGCGGGAGTTTTAATGAGCAGTTCTTC
TRBJ2-1 | TRBV20-1 | many | - | CSGFRGEHNEQFF | TGCAGTGGGTTCCGTGGGGAACACAATGAGCAGTTCTTC
TRBJ2-3 | TRBV20-1 | few | - | CSARLTLSDTQYF | TGCAGTGCTAGACTGACCCTCTCAGATACGCAGTATTTT
TRBJ1-6 | TRBV6-2/TRBV6-3 | few | - | CASSRGRQSSYNSPLHF | TGTGCCAGCAGTCGGGGACGACAGAGCTCCTATAATTCACCCCTCCACTTT
TRBJ1-1 | TRBV7-9 | - | TRBD1 | CASSLATGGIRNTEAFF | TGTGCCAGCAGCTTAGCGACAGGGGGAATAAGGAACACTGAAGCTTTCTTT
TRBJ1-6 | TRBV12-3/TRBV12-4 | - | - | CASTPTGFGNNSPLHF | TGTGCCAGCACCCCTACCGGATTTGGTAATAATTCACCCCTCCACTTT
TRBJ2-1 | TRBV5-6 | - | TRBD2 | CASSFGLAGDNGQFF | TGTGCCAGCAGCTTCGGACTAGCGGGGGACAATGGGCAGTTCTTC
TRBJ1-2 | TRBV11-1 | many | TRBD1 | CASSEPGTDQKQGYTF | TGTGCCAGCAGCGAACCCGGGACAGACCAAAAGCAGGGCTACACCTTC
TRBJ2-7 | TRBV6-1 | many | TRBD1 | CASSHRQGGSYEQYF | TGTGCCAGCAGTCACAGACAGGGGGGCTCCTACGAGCAGTACTTC
TRBJ2-5 | TRBV5-1 | few | - | CASSRFAVQETQYF | TGCGCCAGCAGCCGATTTGCGGTGCAAGAGACCCAGTACTTC
TRBJ2-7 | TRBV12-3/TRBV12-4 | many | TRBD1 | CASSLGDSSNEQYF | TGTGCCAGCAGTTTGGGGGACAGTAGCAACGAGCAGTACTTC
TRBJ2-5 | TRBV15 | few | - | CATSRGGTAETQYF | TGTGCCACCAGCAGGGGCGGGACTGCTGAGACCCAGTACTTC
TRBJ2-7 | TRBV27 | - | - | CASSRRGHIDEQYF | TGTGCCAGCAGTAGAAGGGGACATATAGACGAGCAGTACTTC
TRBJ2-6 | TRBV27 | - | - | CASQGSGQGLSGANVLTF | TGTGCCAGCCAGGGGTCTGGGCAGGGACTCTCTGGGGCCAACGTCCTGACTTTC
TRBJ2-4 | TRBV5-8 | - | - | CASSFGRVIAKNIQYF | TGTGCCAGCAGCTTCGGCAGGGTCATAGCCAAAAACATTCAGTACTTC
TRBJ2-1 | TRBV20-1 | many | - | CSARTGLRRPNEQFF | TGCAGTGCTAGAACGGGACTCCGGAGACCCAATGAGCAGTTCTTC
TRBJ2-2 | TRBV27 | few | - | CASSEGGWAGELFF | TGTGCCAGCAGTGAAGGCGGTTGGGCCGGGGAGCTGTTTTTT
TRBJ1-1 | TRBV6-1 | - | - | CASSGGTGDEAFF | TGTGCCAGCAGTGGAGGGACCGGAGATGAAGCTTTCTTT
TRBJ1-1 | TRBV20-1 | many | - | CSAPREGSNTEAFF | TGCAGTGCTCCCCGGGAGGGGTCGAACACTGAAGCTTTCTTT
TRBJ1-6 | TRBV11-3 | - | - | CAGSLGTVYNSPLHF | TGTGCCGGCAGCTTAGGGACCGTCTATAATTCACCCCTCCACTTT
TRBJ1-2 | TRBV27 | few | TRBD1 | CASSTGTGVGYTF | TGTGCCAGCAGTACGGGTACAGGGGTAGGCTACACCTTC
TRBJ2-3 | TRBV7-2 | - | - | CASSSPKLFSTDTQYF | TGTGCCAGCAGCTCACCTAAGCTTTTTAGCACAGATACGCAGTATTTT
TRBJ2-3 | TRBV6-1 | many | TRBD2 | CASSTGTSGDTDTQYF | TGTGCCAGCTCAACCGGGACTAGCGGAGACACAGATACGCAGTATTTT
TRBJ2-1 | TRBV27 | few | - | CASSRIGEFSYNEQFF | TGTGCCAGCAGTCGCATCGGGGAATTCTCCTACAATGAGCAGTTCTTC
TRBJ2-1 | TRBV30 | many | TRBD2 | CAWMTSGRLYEQFF | TGTGCCTGGATGACTAGCGGGAGACTCTATGAGCAGTTCTTC
TRBJ2-2 | TRBV12-3/TRBV12-4 | many | TRBD2 | CASSLSLAESTGELFF | TGTGCCAGCAGTTTAAGCCTAGCGGAAAGCACCGGGGAGCTGTTTTTT
TRBJ1-1 | TRBV7-9 | many | TRBD1 | CASSHSGGQTEAFF | TGTGCCAGCAGCCATAGTGGGGGACAGACGGAAGCTTTCTTT
TRBJ2-3 | TRBV9 | few | TRBD2 | CASSVGTSGPSTDTQYF | TGTGCCAGCAGCGTTGGGACTAGCGGGCCGAGCACAGATACGCAGTATTTT
TRBJ1-5 | TRBV2 | many | TRBD1 | CASRQGNSNQPQHF | TGTGCCAGCAGACAGGGGAATAGCAATCAGCCCCAGCATTTT
TRBJ2-1 | TRBV20-1 | few | TRBD2 | CSALGVASGYNEQFF | TGCAGTGCCTTAGGTGTGGCTAGCGGGTACAATGAGCAGTTCTTC